This T cell receptor (beta chain) was retrieved from a study of Tregs in tolerant kidney transplant recipients. Overall study results and limits: The most relevant donor-specific Treg TCRbeta repertoire apparently came from expansion with activated donor B cells. For some patients, primers changed over time, blocking nucleotide-level comparison.

Clones were read by immunoSEQ multiplex PCR, and TCRdb kept only the in-frame ones, dropping some. This table has some 57,000 clones, 91% appearing once. CDR3 length: 17 amino acids. V gave up 3 bases and J gave up 1 base; unmatched junction bases: 9. The germline CDR1 and CDR2 sequences are LGHNA and YNFKEQ. In regard to this clone: Its matching antigen is unknown.

Related graft donors supplied nonmyeloablative bone marrow transplants, and mixed chimerism was transient. Sequencing used CD8+ T cells from blood (PBMCs), obtained 24 months after the transplant. The clonotype comes from a human patient who received a combined kidney and bone marrow transplant. Some of the T cells may derive from the graft donor. The rearrangement links TRBV4-2 to TRBJ1-1; the match to TRBD1 covers 9 bases. CDR3 sequence: CASSQTFGQGPNTEAFF. The CDR3 DNA reads as TGTGCCAGCAGCCAGACTTTTGGACAGGGGCCGAACACTGAAGCTTTCTTT.